A single sample gave rise to the 18 T cell receptor beta chains below, sequenced in a study of spatial heterogeneity in lung cancer. TCRdb recomputed calls from the 5' RACE reads with MiXCR, one row per CDR3 protein. Here the sample spans roughly 30,000 distinct CDR3 sequences, about 9.4% being singletons. Noted time point: blood at routine non-recurrence follow-up after resection. The sequencing here drew on PBMCs, taken at follow-up. The receptors come from a female donor with early-stage non-small cell lung cancer.

This clonotype was seen more than once but under ten times. The rearrangement joins TRBV2 to TRBJ2-2, with TRBD1 matching 9 bases. The V gene's germline CDR1 is SNHLY and CDR2 FYNNEI. The CDR3 is made up of 16 amino acids. J lost 2 bases, V lost 3 bases, and 4 bases had no gene match. CDR3 sequence (DNA): TGTGCCAGCAGTGACGGGGACAGGGTTAACACCGGGGAGCTGTTTTTT. It encodes CASSDGDRVNTGELFF.

Remarks on this clonotype: Compared with germline, one end of the junction differs, possibly owing to a read error. CDR3 in DNA: TGTACCAGCAGCCTACAAGAGACCCAGTACTTC. This gives the protein CTSSLQETQYF. The chain employs TRBV7-9 and TRBJ2-5; D unclear. The CDR3 totals 11 residues. Germline V gives CDR1 SEHNR, CDR2 FQNEAQ (reference sequence).

This clonotype was observed many times. The chain uses TRBV28 and TRBJ1-1; no clear D. Looked up from germline, CDR1 is MDHEN and CDR2 is SYDVKM. The germline V and J ends were trimmed by 7 bases and 3 bases, with 12 bases remaining between them. This CDR3 region has 13 residues. The CDR3 protein is CASKSTGYTEAFF. The CDR3 DNA reads as TGTGCCAGCAAATCAACGGGGTACACTGAAGCTTTCTTT.

This clonotype was recorded many times. The genes are TRBV4-1 and TRBJ2-7, with 8 bases that match TRBD1. CDR3 length: 20 residues. J lost 2 bases, V lost 0 bases, and 18 bases had no gene match. Germline CDR1 MGHRA, CDR2 YSYEKL. The CDR3 spells CASSQDTGPRGTGLPYEQYF. The DNA of the CDR3 is TGCGCCAGCAGCCAAGATACCGGACCACGGGGGACAGGCCTACCCTACGAGCAGTACTTC.

The chain has TRBV5-1 and TRBJ2-7; D is possibly TRBD2 (6 bases). This CDR3 has 13 residues. V dropped 4 bases and J dropped 4 bases, with 12 bases sitting between them. CDR1 SGHRS and CDR2 YFSETQ come from the germline V gene. The CDR3 DNA follows: TGCGCCAGCAGCCAGCGGGCCCCGTACGAGCAGTACTTC. Amino acid sequence: CASSQRAPYEQYF.

In this sample, this clonotype turned up many times. The chain carries TRBV7-2 and TRBJ2-5; D is undetermined. The V gene's germline CDR1 is SGHTA and CDR2 FQGNSA. The CDR3 covers 15 residues. V shed 1 base and J shed 5 bases, with 14 bases lying between them. Here the CDR3 DNA reads TGTGCCAGCAGCTTAGTCCGGGCCGCCAGCGAGACCCAGTACTTC. As protein: CASSLVRAASETQYF.

The chain joins TRBV5-1 to TRBJ2-7; weak D call: TRBD1 (5 bases). The V and J ends lost 10 bases and 2 bases respectively, with 16 bases between them. Germline assignment: CDR1 SGHRS and CDR2 YFSETQ. The CDR3 has 13 residues. The CDR3 DNA reads as TGCGCCGGCGCCGACAGTGCTGCCTACGAGCAGTACTTC. This sequence encodes CAGADSAAYEQYF.

This clonotype occurred many times. The J gene is TRBJ2-5, the V gene TRBV10-3; tentatively, D is TRBD1 or TRBD2 (5 bases each). This CDR3 is 18 amino acids long. V lost 0 bases, J lost 0 bases, and 17 bases lay in between. The germline CDR1 and CDR2 sequences are ENHRY and SYGVKD. CDR3 DNA sequence: TGTGCCATCAGTGAGTCACTATCTTCCGGGACCAACCAAGAGACCCAGTACTTC. Translated, it gives CAISESLSSGTNQETQYF.

This clonotype was detected many times. This chain uses TRBV29-1 with TRBJ1-2, with D uncertain. The V end lost 3 bases, the J end lost 6 bases, and 11 bases lay between the germline ends. This CDR3 is 12 amino acids long. Germline CDR1 is SQVTM and CDR2 is ANQGSEA. CDR3 region: CSVDRLSHGYTF. Written as DNA, the CDR3 is TGCAGCGTTGATCGGTTGTCTCATGGCTACACCTTC.

This clonotype was found many times. This chain joins TRBV7-3 and TRBJ2-2; 7 bases are a match to TRBD2. This CDR3 spans 14 amino acids. Germline loops: CDR1 SGHTA, CDR2 FQGTGA. The V segment lost 2 bases and the J segment 4 bases; nucleotides outside the gene matches: 1. CDR3 in amino acids: CASSLGGGTGELFF. In DNA form, the CDR3 reads TGTGCCAGCAGCTTAGGCGGGGGCACCGGGGAGCTGTTTTTT.

This clonotype was seen only a few times. The gene calls are TRBV20-1 and TRBJ2-5; 7 bases are shared with TRBD2. The CDR3 is 17 residues long. With 5 bases clipped from V and 2 bases from J, the junction kept 17 bases outside the gene matches. Looked up from germline, CDR1 is DFQATT and CDR2 is SNEGSKA (reference sequence). The CDR3 sequence is CSAGNLRTRVGQETQYF. DNA for the CDR3: TGCAGTGCTGGAAACCTTAGGACTAGAGTTGGGCAAGAGACCCAGTACTTC.

This clonotype was detected many times. The chain has TRBV5-6 and TRBJ2-3; no clear D gene. The CDR3 contains 14 residues. Germline assignment: CDR1 SGHDT and CDR2 YYEEEE. V was pared by 0 bases and J by 6 bases, with 11 bases between. CDR3 amino acids: CASSLASQRDTQYF. Here the CDR3 DNA reads TGTGCCAGCAGCTTGGCCTCACAAAGGGATACGCAGTATTTT.

This clonotype was detected many times. The rearrangement joins TRBV19 to TRBJ1-5; tentatively, D is TRBD1 (5 bases). CDR3 length: 16 residues. Germline V CDR1 and CDR2: LNHDA, SQIVND (reference sequence). V shed 2 bases and J shed 2 bases, with 13 bases lying between them. The chain's CDR3 is CASSIKGIYGNQPQHF. CDR3 in DNA: TGTGCCAGTAGTATAAAGGGGATTTATGGCAATCAGCCCCAGCATTTT. Filled out from reference TRBV19 and TRBJ1-5, the complete variable domain reads DGGITQSPKYLFRKEGQNVTLSCEQNLNHDAMYWYRQDPGQGLRLIYYSQIVNDFQKGDIAEGYSVSREKKESFPLTVTSAQKNPTAFYLCASSIKGIYGNQPQHFGDGTRLSIL.

This clonotype was recorded once. The chain combines TRBV20-1 with TRBJ2-5; the match to TRBD1 covers 8 bases. CDR3 length equals 12 residues. In germline, CDR1 is DFQATT, CDR2 SNEGSKA (reference sequence). The V gene end was trimmed by 5 bases and the J gene end by 5 bases; junction bases not matched to a gene: 4. This chain's CDR3 is CSAPGGTETQYF. DNA for the CDR3: TGCAGTGCTCCAGGGGGCACGGAGACCCAGTACTTC.

Judged by abundance, this clonotype is medium-sized. The chain carries TRBV29-1 and TRBJ2-3, with unresolved D. Trimming took off 0 bases at V and 0 bases at J, with 10 bases between the two ends. Looked up from germline, CDR1 is SQVTM and CDR2 is ANQGSEA. The CDR3 covers 15 residues. As DNA, the CDR3 is TGCAGCGTTGAAGAGATTTGGACGAGCACAGATACGCAGTATTTT. Encoded protein: CSVEEIWTSTDTQYF.

The sample holds many counts of this clonotype. The chain uses TRBV4-1 and TRBJ2-5; 10 bases are a match to TRBD2. CDR1 and CDR2 from the germline V gene are MGHRA and YSYEKL. The CDR3 runs 16 residues. After removal of 0 bases from V and 2 bases from J, the junction contained 3 bases not matched to a gene. The CDR3 region is CASSQELAGTQETQYF. CDR3 bases: TGCGCCAGCAGCCAAGAACTAGCGGGGACACAAGAGACCCAGTACTTC.

The rearrangement joins TRBV29-1 to TRBJ1-1; D not resolved. The CDR3 totals 13 residues. Per the germline V gene, CDR1 is SQVTM and CDR2 is ANQGSEA. Trimming cost V 4 bases and J 0 bases, with 9 bases left between them. In DNA, the CDR3 is TGCAGCGTTGGTCACCCAATGAACACTGAAGCTTTCTTT. Translating gives CSVGHPMNTEAFF.

This clonotype was seen ten or more times. V and J are TRBV15 and TRBJ2-6; TRBD2 agrees at 7 bases. The CDR3 has 16 residues. Germline V gene lookup returns CDR1 LNHNV and CDR2 YYDKDF (reference sequence). With 8 bases clipped from V and 0 bases from J, the junction kept 7 bases outside the gene matches. The CDR3 is CATQTPGGSGANVLTF. Here the CDR3 DNA reads TGTGCCACCCAAACGCCGGGGGGCTCTGGGGCCAACGTCCTGACTTTC.